Following are 26 T cell receptor beta chains from one sample sequenced in a study of blood T cells in healthy people across ages. It was with a sample-barcoded 5' primer and a J-beta primer mix that a second PCR of roughly 6 to 12 cycles was run. TCRdb passed the 5' RACE reads through MiXCR, listing each CDR3 protein once. The table records roughly 1,500,000 distinct CDR3 sequences, about 40% of them present only once. The material sequenced was blood. These receptors came from a woman aged 18-35 years in good health.

A few counts support this clonotype. The chain joins TRBV20-1 to TRBJ2-1; D is ambiguous. The CDR3 is made up of 14 amino acids. The germline V gene has CDR1 DFQATT and CDR2 SNEGSKA (reference sequence). Deletions cut 2 bases from V and 0 bases from J, with 8 bases between. The CDR3 coding sequence is TGCAGTGCTAGAATCCCTAGCTCCTACAATGAGCAGTTCTTC. As protein: CSARIPSSYNEQFF.

This clonotype was seen a few times. The chain has TRBV11-1 and TRBJ1-1; the D gene is possibly TRBD1 (5 bases). V lost 1 base and J lost 3, with 9 bases in between. CDR3 length: 14 amino acids. Germline CDR1 SGHAT, CDR2 FQDESV (reference sequence). The CDR3 DNA reads as TGTGCCAGCAGCTTAGAGGGGAAGGACACTGAAGCTTTCTTT. Amino acid sequence: CASSLEGKDTEAFF.

As for this clonotype: The junction does not match germline at one end; this may be a read error. V gene TRBV29-1 combines with J gene TRBJ2-5; 12 bases agree with TRBD2. The CDR3 is made up of 15 amino acids. Germline V gene data show CDR1 as SQVTM and CDR2 as ANQGSEA. DNA of the CDR3: TGCAGCGTCGAAGAGAGGACTAGCGGGACGGAGACCCAGTACTTC. Translating it yields CSVEERTSGTETQYF.

The chain combines TRBV12-3 or TRBV12-4 with TRBJ1-5, with D perhaps matching TRBD1 (6 bases). Trimming took 5 bases from V and 4 from J, leaving 15 bases between them. The CDR3 is made up of 15 amino acids. The CDR3 DNA reads as TGTGCCAGCAGTCGAGGGGGTTTGGGAAATCAGCCCCAGCATTTT. Its protein is CASSRGGLGNQPQHF.

Concerning this clonotype: The conserved phenylalanine or tryptophan is not found at the CDR3 terminus, so this likely reflects a read error. This chain links TRBV28 with TRBJ2-3, with D perhaps TRBD1 or TRBD2 (5 bases each). Between the trimmed V and J ends, which lost 6 bases and 5 bases, there was a span of 18 bases. The CDR3 length is 15 residues. The germline V gene has CDR1 MDHEN and CDR2 SYDVKM. The CDR3 region has the DNA TGTGCCAGCAGCCCCGTCGGGACCGGGCGAGATACGCAGTATTAT. Encoded protein: CASSPVGTGRDTQYY.

This clonotype was observed at least ten times. The chain recombines TRBV20-1 with TRBJ2-3; D tentatively fits TRBD1 or TRBD2 (5 bases each). CDR3 length equals 16 residues. With 1 base removed from V and 2 bases from J, the gap between germline ends came to 16 bases. Germline V gene data show CDR1 as DFQATT and CDR2 as SNEGSKA (reference sequence). The DNA of the CDR3 is TGCAGTGCTAGAGTGGGACCACCCTCCAACACAGATACGCAGTATTTT. It encodes CSARVGPPSNTDTQYF.

This clonotype turned up a few times. The rearrangement uses TRBV3-1 and TRBJ2-3; no firm D call. Trimming took 0 bases from V and 0 from J, leaving 7 bases between them. This CDR3 spans 15 amino acids. Germline V gene lookup returns CDR1 LGHDT and CDR2 YNNKEL (reference sequence). CDR3 coding DNA: TGTGCCAGCAGCCAAGATGGACCTAGCACAGATACGCAGTATTTT. It yields the protein CASSQDGPSTDTQYF.

The V call is TRBV29-1, the J call TRBJ2-7, with D unresolved. Germline loops: CDR1 SQVTM, CDR2 ANQGSEA. V lost 5 bases and J lost 5, with 22 bases in between. This CDR3 is built from 15 residues. CDR3 region: CSVKAFEGWPDEQYF. The CDR3 DNA reads as TGCAGCGTTAAGGCCTTCGAAGGGTGGCCCGACGAGCAGTACTTC.

This clonotype has a handful of counts. The V gene is TRBV3-1, the J gene TRBJ1-2; 7 bases are a match to TRBD1. With 4 bases clipped from V and 4 bases from J, the junction kept 6 bases outside the gene matches. The germline V gene encodes CDR1 LGHDT and CDR2 YNNKEL (reference sequence). The CDR3 is made up of 14 amino acids. This CDR3 is CASSLTQGPYGYTF. The CDR3 DNA follows: TGTGCCAGCAGCCTCACACAGGGGCCCTATGGCTACACCTTC.

The chain couples TRBV29-1 to TRBJ1-1; D not resolved. Between the trimmed V and J ends, which lost 6 bases and 5 bases, there was a span of 19 bases. The germline V gene encodes CDR1 SQVTM and CDR2 ANQGSEA. The CDR3 is 14 amino acids. The DNA of the CDR3 is TGCAGCGTCGCGATGACTGGGATGGGAACTGAAGCTTTCTTT. Translated, it gives CSVAMTGMGTEAFF.

This chain uses TRBV20-1 with TRBJ2-1; 12 bases agree with TRBD1. Germline lookup yields CDR1 DFQATT and CDR2 SNEGSKA (reference sequence). CDR3 length equals 15 residues. The V gene end was trimmed by 5 bases and the J gene end by 7 bases; junction bases not matched to a gene: 9. CDR3: CSAQTGDRGLNEQFF. DNA of the CDR3: TGCAGTGCTCAGACGGGGGACAGGGGGCTAAATGAGCAGTTCTTC.

The V call is TRBV12-3 or TRBV12-4, the J call TRBJ2-1, with 8 nucleotides matching TRBD2. With V trimmed by 3 bases and J by 1 base, 8 bases remained unmatched. The CDR3 sequence is 17 residues long. CDR3 loop: CASSLGPIAGSYNEQFF. The CDR3 bases are TGTGCCAGCAGTTTGGGCCCCATAGCGGGGTCCTACAATGAGCAGTTCTTC.

This clonotype was found a few times. This CDR3 is CASSLRGDEQYF. CDR3 sequence (DNA): TGTGCCAGCAGCCTCCGGGGGGACGAGCAGTACTTC. The rearrangement uses TRBV12-3 or TRBV12-4 and TRBJ2-7, with 7 bases matching TRBD2. The ends lost 6 bases at V and 5 bases at J; junction bases unmatched: 4. The CDR3 is 12 residues long.

This chain links TRBV29-1 with TRBJ2-5; TRBD1 aligns across 8 bases. V trimming: 5 bases; J trimming: 13 bases; junction bases outside the gene matches: 18. CDR1 SQVTM and CDR2 ANQGSEA come from the germline V gene. The CDR3 spans 14 residues. Here the CDR3 DNA reads TGCAGCGTTCTCAGGACAGGGTCCAACTACGAGCGGTACTTC. It codes for CSVLRTGSNYERYF.

Remarks on this clonotype: One end of the junction varies from germline; a read error may be responsible. The chain carries TRBV25-1 and TRBJ2-2, with D possibly being TRBD2 (5 bases). This CDR3 has 14 amino acids. Per the germline V gene, CDR1 is MGHDK and CDR2 is SYGVNS. CDR3 amino acids: CASSDTGYTGELFF. The CDR3 DNA follows: TGTGCCAGTAGTGATACGGGGTACACCGGGGAGCTGTTTTTT. The variable domain in full, completed from reference TRBV25-1 and TRBJ2-2, reads EADIYQTPRYLVIGTGKKITLECSQTMGHDKMYWYQQDPGMELHLIHYSYGVNSTEKGDLSSESTVSRIRTEHFPLTLESARPSHTSQYLCASSDTGYTGELFFGEGSRLTVL.

This clonotype was observed a few times. The chain couples TRBV5-1 to TRBJ1-2; possible D gene TRBD1, 5 bases. Germline CDR1 and CDR2: SGHRS and YFSETQ. This CDR3 comprises 14 residues. Between the trimmed V and J ends, which lost 0 bases and 4 bases, there was a span of 10 bases. The CDR3 region is CASSLAEGLYGYTF. The CDR3 DNA sequence: TGCGCCAGCAGCTTGGCGGAGGGGCTCTATGGCTACACCTTC.

The chain joins TRBV5-1 to TRBJ2-4, with D perhaps TRBD1 or TRBD2 (5 bases each). With 2 bases removed from V and 1 base from J, the gap between germline ends came to 7 bases. Germline V gives CDR1 SGHRS, CDR2 YFSETQ. The CDR3 consists of 14 residues. The CDR3 spells CASSFGDAKNIQYF. The CDR3 coding sequence is TGCGCCAGCAGCTTTGGGGACGCCAAAAACATTCAGTACTTC.

The sample holds a few counts of this clonotype. The J gene is TRBJ2-7, the V gene TRBV7-9, with a possible D match to TRBD2 (7 bases). The V and J ends lost 2 bases and 1 base respectively, with 15 bases between them. The CDR3 totals 16 residues. CDR1 and CDR2 from the germline V gene are SEHNR and FQNEAQ (reference sequence). The CDR3 DNA reads as TGTGCCAGCAGCTTACCCCGAGGGGGGGCTTCCTACGAGCAGTACTTC. This gives the protein CASSLPRGGASYEQYF.

This clonotype has only a few counts. The V gene is TRBV7-3, the J gene TRBJ2-1; 8 nucleotides align to TRBD2. J gave up 0 bases and V 2 bases, and 3 bases lay outside the gene matches. The CDR3 consists of 16 residues. The germline gives CDR1 SGHTA, CDR2 FQGTGA. This CDR3 is CASSLLGGASYNEQFF. The DNA of the CDR3 is TGTGCCAGCAGCTTACTCGGGGGGGCCTCCTACAATGAGCAGTTCTTC.

The chain links TRBV20-1 to TRBJ2-5, with D perhaps TRBD2 (5 bases). The CDR3 extends over 12 amino acids. Germline values: CDR1 DFQATT, CDR2 SNEGSKA (reference sequence). Trimming shortened V by 6 bases and J by 1 base, and 9 bases separated the two germline ends. CDR3 residues: CSAGLGQETQYF. The CDR3 nucleotides are TGCAGTGCAGGACTGGGCCAAGAGACCCAGTACTTC.

This clonotype was found many times. The rearrangement uses TRBV4-1 and TRBJ2-7; TRBD2 might be the D (6 bases). The CDR3 has 15 residues. Deletions cut 0 bases from V and 6 bases from J, with 15 bases between. Per germline, CDR1 MGHRA and CDR2 YSYEKL. CDR3 sequence (DNA): TGCGCCAGCAGCCAAGATATCACAGAGGAGGGCGAGCAGTACTTC. Translation: CASSQDITEEGEQYF.

This rearrangement joins TRBV10-2 to TRBJ2-7; unclear D gene. V lost 8 bases and J lost 5, with 10 bases in between. This CDR3 contains 11 residues. CDR1 is WSHSY, CDR2 SAAADI, per germline. DNA of the CDR3: TGCGCCAGCCTACAAGCCCACGAGCAGTACTTC. This translates into CASLQAHEQYF.

The rearrangement uses TRBV7-9 and TRBJ2-5, with 8 nucleotides matching TRBD2. The DNA matches TRBJ2-7 better at its end, which makes the J call doubtful. The CDR3 runs to 15 residues. The germline gives CDR1 SEHNR, CDR2 FQNEAQ (reference sequence). Written as DNA, the CDR3 is TGTGCCAGCAGCTGCGCGGGGGGAGGCTCCTACGAGCAGTACTTC. Its translation is CASSCAGGGSYEQYF.

The rearrangement uses TRBV24-1 and TRBJ2-7; D is possibly TRBD2 (5 bases). Germline assignment: CDR1 KGHDR and CDR2 SFDVKD. Trimming left V 2 bases short and J 1 base short, with 8 bases between. This CDR3 has 14 residues. Here the CDR3 reads CATSDSSGSYEQYF. In nucleotides, the CDR3 is TGTGCCACCAGTGATTCAAGCGGTTCCTACGAGCAGTACTTC.

This clonotype turned up a few times. The chain has TRBV6-1 and TRBJ1-2; D might be TRBD1 (5 bases). There are 14 residues in the CDR3. The V end was cut by 6 bases, the J end by 3 bases, with 14 bases between. Germline CDR1 and CDR2: MNHNS and SASEGT. CDR3 nucleotides: TGTGCCAGCAGCCATTCCGGGGGGGACTATGGCTACACCTTC. Residues: CASSHSGGDYGYTF.

The chain links TRBV5-8 to TRBJ2-6, with a tentative D call TRBD1 (7 bases). The CDR3 totals 15 residues. The germline CDR1 and CDR2 sequences are SGHTS and YDEGEE. Trimming shortened V by 4 bases and J by 2 bases, and 10 bases separated the two germline ends. The CDR3 nucleotides are TGTGCCAGCAGCATCAGGGGGGCTGGGGCCAACGTCCTGACTTTC. Residues: CASSIRGAGANVLTF.